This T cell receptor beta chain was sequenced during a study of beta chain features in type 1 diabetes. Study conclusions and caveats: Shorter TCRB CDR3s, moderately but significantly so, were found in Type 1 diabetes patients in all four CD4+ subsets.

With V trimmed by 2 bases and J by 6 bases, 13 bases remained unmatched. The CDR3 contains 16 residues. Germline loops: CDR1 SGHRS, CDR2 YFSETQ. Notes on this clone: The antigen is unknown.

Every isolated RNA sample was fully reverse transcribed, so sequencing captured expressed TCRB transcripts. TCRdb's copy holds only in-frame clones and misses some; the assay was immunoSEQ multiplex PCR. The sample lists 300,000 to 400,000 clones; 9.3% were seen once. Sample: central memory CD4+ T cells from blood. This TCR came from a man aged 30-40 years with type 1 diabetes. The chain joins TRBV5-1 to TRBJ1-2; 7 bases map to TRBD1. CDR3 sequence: CASSLSGTVVSDGYTF. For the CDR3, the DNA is TGCGCCAGCAGCTTAAGCGGGACAGTCGTTTCGGATGGCTACACCTTC.